The 22 T cell receptor beta chains below were found in one sample sequenced in a study of blood T cell repertoires in COVID-19. The method was immunoSEQ multiplex PCR; TCRdb's version includes in-frame clones alone and lacks a portion of them. Of 130,000 or so clones in the sample, approximately 90% were seen once. The material sequenced was peripheral blood. All receptors come from a middle-aged man with active or convalescent COVID-19.

V usage is TRBV27 and J usage is TRBJ1-5; D gene uncertain. The germline gives CDR1 MNHEY, CDR2 SMNVEV (reference sequence). The CDR3 spans 14 residues. Trimming removed 3 bases at V and 2 bases at J, with 8 bases between. The CDR3 DNA is TGTGCCAGCAGTTTCGGTCAGGGCAATCAGCCCCAGCATTTT. This gives the protein CASSFGQGNQPQHF.

The rearrangement joins TRBV4-1 to TRBJ2-7; 7 bases fit TRBD2. This CDR3 spans 16 amino acids. Looked up from germline, CDR1 is MGHRA and CDR2 is YSYEKL. The ends lost 3 bases at V and 3 bases at J; junction bases unmatched: 11. CDR3 protein: CASSHTLAGKHYEQYF. The CDR3 nucleotides are TGCGCCAGCAGCCACACCTTAGCGGGCAAACACTACGAGCAGTACTTC.

The rearrangement uses TRBV2 and TRBJ2-1; TRBD2 matches at 8 bases. Germline-derived CDR1 and CDR2 are SNHLY and FYNNEI. J gave up 2 bases and V 0 bases, and 9 bases lay outside the gene matches. CDR3 length equals 18 residues. The CDR3 sequence is CASSEAGAGAVPYNEQFF. Written as DNA, the CDR3 is TGTGCCAGCAGTGAAGCAGGAGCGGGGGCCGTTCCCTACAATGAGCAGTTCTTC.

The chain has TRBV5-4 and TRBJ2-7, with unresolved D. With 3 bases removed from V and 3 bases from J, the gap between germline ends came to 4 bases. Per the germline V gene, CDR1 is SGHNT and CDR2 is YYREEE (reference sequence). The CDR3 has 11 amino acids. The CDR3 DNA is TGTGCCAGCAGCTCAGACTACGAGCAGTACTTC. This codes for CASSSDYEQYF.

V gene TRBV6-5 combines with J gene TRBJ2-2, with D tentatively TRBD2 (6 bases). Germline assignment: CDR1 MNHEY and CDR2 SVGAGI. The CDR3 runs 13 residues. Trimming left V 7 bases short and J 6 bases short, with 12 bases between. The CDR3 loop is CASTERESGELFF. CDR3 nucleotides: TGTGCCAGCACCGAACGGGAGTCCGGGGAGCTGTTTTTT.

The J gene is TRBJ1-1, the V gene TRBV6-4, with 8 bases aligning to TRBD1. CDR3 length: 13 amino acids. V dropped 3 bases and J dropped 3; count of bases not matched to a gene: 0. Per the germline V gene, CDR1 is MRHNA and CDR2 is SNTAGT. The CDR3 bases are TGTGCCAGCAGTGAGGACAGGGACACTGAAGCTTTCTTT. Its translation is CASSEDRDTEAFF.

This sequence joins TRBV5-1 and TRBJ2-7; 10 bases fit TRBD1. The CDR3 covers 15 residues. The germline V gene has CDR1 SGHRS and CDR2 YFSETQ. With 0 bases clipped from V and 5 bases from J, the junction kept 5 bases outside the gene matches. CDR3 loop: CASSLEGQGFNEQYF. As DNA, the CDR3 is TGCGCCAGCAGCTTGGAGGGACAGGGGTTTAACGAGCAGTACTTC.

This chain joins TRBV5-1 and TRBJ2-5; a weak D match, TRBD2 (6 bases). From germline, CDR1 is SGHRS and CDR2 YFSETQ. The CDR3 is made up of 18 amino acids. The V gene lost 0 bases and the J gene lost 5 bases, with 23 bases spanning the gap. This CDR3 is CASSLAGRGGVNVETQYF. Written as DNA, the CDR3 is TGCGCCAGCAGCTTGGCAGGGCGAGGAGGGGTCAATGTGGAGACCCAGTACTTC.

V usage is TRBV19 and J usage is TRBJ2-7; the D gene is possibly TRBD1 (6 bases). Trimming took 3 bases from V and 4 from J, leaving 16 bases between them. The CDR3 is made up of 15 amino acids. Germline V gene sequence: CDR1 LNHDA, CDR2 SQIVND (reference sequence). CDR3 DNA: TGTGCCAGTAGTATGAAAAAAGAGACAGGATACGAGCAGTACTTC. This gives the protein CASSMKKETGYEQYF.

The V and J genes are TRBV5-4 and TRBJ2-2; 9 nucleotides match TRBD1. The CDR3 spans 16 residues. CDR1 is SGHNT and CDR2 is YYREEE in the germline V gene (reference sequence). V was clipped by 3 bases and J by 5 bases; unmatched bases: 8. CDR3 nucleotides: TGTGCCAGCAGCTGGACAGGACAGGGGAGGACCGGGGAGCTGTTTTTT. Translating it yields CASSWTGQGRTGELFF.

The V gene is TRBV13, the J gene TRBJ2-7, with D tentatively TRBD2 (5 bases). CDR3 length: 11 residues. Germline V gives CDR1 PRHDT, CDR2 FYEKMQ (reference sequence). Between the trimmed V and J ends, which lost 4 bases and 7 bases, there was a span of 8 bases. CDR3 nucleotide sequence: TGTGCCAGCAGCTGGACGGGAGAGCAGTACTTC. As protein: CASSWTGEQYF. Drawing the rest from reference TRBV13 and TRBJ2-7, the complete variable domain is AAGVIQSPRHLIKEKRETATLKCYPIPRHDTVYWYQQGPGQDPQFLISFYEKMQSDKGSIPDRFSAQQFSDYHSELNMSSLELGDSALYFCASSWTGEQYFGPGTRLTVT.

V is TRBV9 and J is TRBJ1-5; D is unclear. There are 14 residues in the CDR3. V was trimmed by 4 bases and J by 0 bases, leaving 8 bases between them. Germline CDR1 is SGDLS and CDR2 is YYNGEE. The CDR3 loop reads CASSRTYSNQPQHF. The CDR3, as DNA: TGTGCCAGCAGCCGGACTTATAGCAATCAGCCCCAGCATTTT. Supplemented by reference TRBV9 and TRBJ1-5, the full variable domain reads DSGVTQTPKHLITATGQRVTLRCSPRSGDLSVYWYQQSLDQGLQFLIQYYNGEERAKGNILERFSAQQFPDLHSELNLSSLELGDSALYFCASSRTYSNQPQHFGDGTRLSIL.

This sequence joins TRBV14 and TRBJ2-7; 7 bases map to TRBD1. V trimming: 4 bases; J trimming: 4 bases; junction bases outside the gene matches: 4. The CDR3 runs 13 residues. Germline lookup yields CDR1 SGHDN and CDR2 FVKESK. CDR3: CASSRMTGYEQYF. For the CDR3, the DNA is TGTGCCAGCAGCCGAATGACAGGGTACGAGCAGTACTTC.

The chain links TRBV14 to TRBJ2-3; 16 nucleotides agree with TRBD2. Germline CDR1 and CDR2: SGHDN and FVKESK. The V gene end was trimmed by 4 bases and the J gene end by 7 bases; junction bases not matched to a gene: 5. The CDR3 sequence is 16 residues long. The CDR3 bases are TGTGCCAGCAGCCCGGGACTAGCGGGAGGGCGGAATACGCAGTATTTT. Amino acids: CASSPGLAGGRNTQYF.

The rearrangement links TRBV3-1 (or the pseudogene TRBV3-2) to TRBJ1-2; D remains unclear. CDR3 length equals 13 residues. Germline CDR1 reads LGHDT; CDR2 reads YNNKEL (reference sequence). V lost 6 bases to trimming and J lost 3 bases, with 11 bases between them. The CDR3 DNA follows: TGTGCCAGCAGTTTACACGAGGACTATGGCTACACCTTC. Its protein product is CASSLHEDYGYTF.

The rearrangement links TRBV2 to TRBJ1-3, with 8 bases fitting TRBD1. The CDR3 totals 15 residues. Germline V CDR1 and CDR2: SNHLY, FYNNEI. V lost 3 bases and J lost 4; bases outside the gene matches: 5. This CDR3 reads CASSETGAAGNTIYF. CDR3 bases: TGTGCCAGCAGTGAGACAGGGGCTGCAGGAAACACCATATATTTT.

V usage is TRBV11-2 and J usage is TRBJ2-1; TRBD1 agrees at 9 bases. The V gene end was trimmed by 4 bases and the J gene end by 8 bases; junction bases not matched to a gene: 6. Germline V gene data show CDR1 as SGHAT and CDR2 as FQNNGV. CDR3 size: 14 residues. CDR3 sequence reads: CASSSDRGSDEQFF. In nucleotides, the CDR3 is TGTGCCAGCAGCTCGGACAGGGGTAGCGATGAGCAGTTCTTC. The full variable domain, rest sourced from reference TRBV11-2 and TRBJ2-1, is EAGVAQSPRYKIIEKRQSVAFWCNPISGHATLYWYQQILGQGPKLLIQFQNNGVVDDSQLPKDRFSAERLKGVDSTLKIQPAKLEDSAVYLCASSSDRGSDEQFFGPGTRLTVL.

This chain uses TRBV19 with TRBJ1-4, with D perhaps matching TRBD1 (6 bases). Looked up from germline, CDR1 is LNHDA and CDR2 is SQIVND (reference sequence). This CDR3 region has 16 residues. Trimming pared 5 bases from V and 0 bases from J, leaving 13 bases between. The CDR3 region is CASSRSGVATNEKLFF. DNA for the CDR3: TGTGCCAGTAGTCGATCAGGGGTGGCAACTAATGAAAAACTGTTTTTT.

The rearrangement links TRBV6-5 to TRBJ2-7; maybe TRBD1 (5 bases). The CDR3 consists of 15 residues. V dropped 0 bases and J dropped 0 bases, with 9 bases sitting between them. Germline CDR1 and CDR2: MNHEY and SVGAGI. The CDR3 region has the DNA TGTGCCAGCAGTTACTCTCGCAGGGCCTCCTACGAGCAGTACTTC. Translation: CASSYSRRASYEQYF.

V gene TRBV6-4 combines with J gene TRBJ1-1; TRBD1 is a possible D gene (5 bases). The V gene lost 5 bases and the J gene lost 4 bases, with 14 bases spanning the gap. Germline loops: CDR1 MRHNA, CDR2 SNTAGT. This CDR3 spans 14 amino acids. The CDR3 DNA reads TGTGCCAGCAGTCTGGAGGGACGGGGCACTGAAGCTTTCTTT. It is translated as CASSLEGRGTEAFF.

CDR3 nucleotide sequence: TGTGCCAGCAGCCGATCAAACAGCGAAAAACTGTTTTTT. It codes for CASSRSNSEKLFF. This chain uses TRBV3-1 (or the pseudogene TRBV3-2) with TRBJ1-4; the D is unclear. Trimming took 4 bases from V and 8 from J, leaving 11 bases between them. The CDR3 has 13 residues. Germline CDR1 and CDR2: LGHDT and YNNKEL (reference sequence).

The chain employs TRBV27 and TRBJ1-1; TRBD1 matches at 9 bases. CDR3 length: 13 residues. Per the germline V gene, CDR1 is MNHEY and CDR2 is SMNVEV (reference sequence). The junction had 4 bases not matched to a gene; V was cut back by 6 bases and J by 5 bases. The CDR3 coding sequence is TGTGCCAGCAGGGGGACAGGGAGGACTGAAGCTTTCTTT. Translated, it gives CASRGTGRTEAFF.